This T cell receptor beta chain was recovered during a study of siplizumab effects on memory and regulatory T cells. Germline CDR1 and CDR2: MNHEY and SMNVEV (reference sequence). This CDR3 has 13 amino acids. Trimming stripped 4 bases from V and 4 bases from J, with 8 bases between. Remarks on this clone: What it binds is unknown.

Study-wide findings and caveats: Memory cells seemed less diverse than naive T cells, which seemed major alloresponse contributors.

Assays were performed on about 10^5 TCR templates per sample. TCRdb keeps only in-frame clones here, not all; method: immunoSEQ multiplex PCR. The data hold tens of thousands of clones, with around 79% observed a single time. The sequenced sample consisted of memory CD4+ T cells sorted from blood. The chain carries TRBV27 and TRBJ1-5; D gene uncertain. This receptor was taken from a human donor in good health. In DNA form, the CDR3 reads TGTGCCAGCAGTTCACAACCTAATCAGCCCCAGCATTTT. Encoded protein: CASSSQPNQPQHF.